This is a list of T cell receptor beta chains from one sample in a study of T cells in Graves' hyperthyroidism and ophthalmopathy. MiXCR, run by TCRdb on the multiplex PCR reads, gives a single entry per CDR3 protein. Of about 360,000 distinct CDR3 sequences detected, 13% appear once; the ten largest clones hold around 9.2%. Sequencing input: blood. Source of these receptors: a young woman with Graves' hyperthyroidism. CDR3s include the opening cysteine and the closing phenylalanine or tryptophan.

J,V,CDR3
TRBJ2-5,TRBV5-1,CASSLRRSETQYF
TRBJ1-1,TRBV19,CASKWGTGMNTEAFF
TRBJ2-3,TRBV19,CASSIIRWDTQYF
TRBJ2-7,TRBV20-1,CSARPHQADTPYEQYF
TRBJ1-2,TRBV5-1,CASSSSGWEGGYTF
TRBJ2-2,TRBV28,CASGGENTGELFF
TRBJ2-7,TRBV5-1,CASSLKGPLPGQTTYEQYF
TRBJ1-5,TRBV5-1,CASSSNPNQPQHF
TRBJ1-5,TRBV20-1,CSASRKGHSNQPQHF
TRBJ2-6,TRBV10-3,CAISETGLAGKAGANVLTF
TRBJ1-4,TRBV20-1,CSALGADEKLFF
TRBJ1-2,TRBV28,CAATGYYGYTF
TRBJ1-6,TRBV20-1,CSARPGGRGSPLHF
TRBJ2-3,TRBV6-1,CASSPPADTQYF
TRBJ1-5,TRBV20-1,CSAREVANSNQPQHF
TRBJ1-1,TRBV7-9,CASSLPAGLTEAFF
TRBJ1-4,TRBV4-3,CASSQQLRGDRGGEKLFF
TRBJ1-5,TRBV28,CASSPRGTAERYSNQPQHF
TRBJ1-2,TRBV20-1,CSARERGPNYGYTF
TRBJ2-1,TRBV6-2/TRBV6-3,CASSSRVDEQFF
TRBJ1-2,TRBV6-2/TRBV6-3,CASSWVMDYGYTF
TRBJ2-3,TRBV7-8,CASSLVLGQGKDTQYF
TRBJ2-3,TRBV9,CASSVRPGQAHQYF
TRBJ1-5,TRBV4-1,CASSDRGGGPGNQPQHF
TRBJ2-7,TRBV5-1,CASSLGLGILSSYEQYF
TRBJ1-2,TRBV19,CASSPQVYYGYTF
TRBJ2-7,TRBV13,CASSLGAQVYEQYF
TRBJ2-5,TRBV7-2,CASSPQGTGGSETQYF
TRBJ1-5,TRBV7-2,CASSFGQGSNQPQHF
TRBJ1-1,TRBV28,CASSGGQGNTEAFF
TRBJ2-7,TRBV5-1,CASSRTSGSGNEQYF
TRBJ2-1,TRBV30,CAWSSILAGYNEQFF
TRBJ1-5,TRBV14,CASSRTGQPQHF
TRBJ2-5,TRBV6-2/TRBV6-3,CASSYVPGRETQYF
TRBJ2-5,TRBV20-1,CSAGTGFRETQYF
TRBJ2-7,TRBV9,CASGRAPSYEQYF
TRBJ1-3,TRBV7-2,CASSFLGSGSGNTIYF
TRBJ2-3,TRBV6-1,CASTVIAGGRDTQYF
TRBJ1-1,TRBV2,CASRDSENTEAFF
TRBJ2-4,TRBV28,CASSRPGAKNIQYF
TRBJ1-1,TRBV20-1,CSARARDRQLEAFF
TRBJ2-1,TRBV5-6,CASSLVGVTDNEQFF
TRBJ2-5,TRBV28,CASSSDRGEETQYF
TRBJ2-2,TRBV5-1,CASSLADGGPRWELFF
TRBJ1-6,TRBV2,CASKGQGVSPLHF
TRBJ2-2,TRBV20-1,CSARFGGTVTGELFF
TRBJ2-1,TRBV12-3/TRBV12-4,CASSPRLTSGSNNEQFF
TRBJ1-4,TRBV20-1,CSARDHVNEKLFF
TRBJ2-1,TRBV7-3,CASSLNPGNEQFF
TRBJ2-3,TRBV10-3,CAISPLAGGSDTQYF
TRBJ1-1,TRBV2,CASSMPGRDTEAFF
TRBJ2-3,TRBV3-1,CASSQGSAGGYTDTQYF
TRBJ2-5,TRBV30,CAWSVLWETQYF
TRBJ1-5,TRBV6-1,CASHVKDGYNQPQHF
TRBJ2-1,TRBV20-1,CSASKRASGGPDNEQFF